This T cell receptor (beta chain) was observed in a study of blood T cell repertoires in COVID-19. Study summary: Sites across the United States, Italy and Spain contributed samples from acute and convalescent COVID-19. T cells, B-cell-depleted T cells, or PBMCs provided the cDNA or gDNA that served as material.

Original analysis: Nucleated cell number was recorded as an estimate derived from reference gene primer amplification. Some clones are missing from TCRdb's copy, which holds only in-frame ones; the method was immunoSEQ multiplex PCR. D and trimming come from the DNA, and the V and J calls and clone size come from that table. The sample carries approximately 120,000 clones, 88% recorded once. Germline-derived CDR1 and CDR2 are MNHEY and SMNVEV (reference sequence). The CDR3 is 15 residues long. J was trimmed by 3 bases and V by 7 bases; bases with no gene match: 7. The sequencing sample was made of peripheral blood. The rearrangement links TRBV27 to TRBJ2-2; 8 bases align to TRBD1. The TCR comes from a man in his fifties or sixties with acute or convalescent COVID-19. The CDR3 loop is CASTIGQGYTGELFF. CDR3 coding DNA: TGTGCCAGCACTATCGGACAGGGTTACACCGGGGAGCTGTTTTTT.